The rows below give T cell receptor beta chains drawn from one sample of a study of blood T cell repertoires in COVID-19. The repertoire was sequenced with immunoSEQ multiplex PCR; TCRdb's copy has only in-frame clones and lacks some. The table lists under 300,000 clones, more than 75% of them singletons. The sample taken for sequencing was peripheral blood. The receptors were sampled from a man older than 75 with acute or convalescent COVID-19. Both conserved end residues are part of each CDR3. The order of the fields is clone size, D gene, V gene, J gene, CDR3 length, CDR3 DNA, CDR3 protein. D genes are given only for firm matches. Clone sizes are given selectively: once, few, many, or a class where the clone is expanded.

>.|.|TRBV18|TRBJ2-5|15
TGTGCCAGCTCACCAGAGGTCAGAAATCAAGAGACCCAGTACTTC
CASSPEVRNQETQYF
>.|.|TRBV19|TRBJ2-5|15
TGTGCCAGTAGTCCCCGACAAATCGCGAAAGAGACCCAGTACTTC
CASSPRQIAKETQYF
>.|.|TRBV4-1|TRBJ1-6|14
TGCGCCAGCAGCCAAGATAGGCAGGGGTTACCCCTCCACTTT
CASSQDRQGLPLHF
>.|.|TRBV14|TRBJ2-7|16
TGTGCCAGCAGCCAAGATGAGTCGTCAAGAGCCTACGAGCAGTACTTC
CASSQDESSRAYEQYF
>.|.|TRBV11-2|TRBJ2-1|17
TGTGCCAGCAGCTTTAGTTCTTGGTTTAGCTCCTACAATGAGCAGTTCTTC
CASSFSSWFSSYNEQFF
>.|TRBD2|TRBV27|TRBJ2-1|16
TGTGCCAGCTGGGGACTAGCGGGGGCACTCTACAATGAGCAGTTCTTC
CASWGLAGALYNEQFF
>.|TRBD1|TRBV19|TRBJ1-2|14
TGTGCCAGCTCCCCTACTTGGACAGGGGATGGCTACACCTTC
CASSPTWTGDGYTF
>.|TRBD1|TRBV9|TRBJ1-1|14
TGTGCCAGCAGCGGGGGACAGCTAAACACTGAAGCTTTCTTT
CASSGGQLNTEAFF
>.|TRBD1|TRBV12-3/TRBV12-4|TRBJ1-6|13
TGTGCCAGCTCTACAGGGGGCAACTCACCCCTCCACTTT
CASSTGGNSPLHF
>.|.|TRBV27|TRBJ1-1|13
TGTGCCAGCAGTTTATCGATCCCAAGCTATACTTTCTTT
CASSLSIPSYTFF
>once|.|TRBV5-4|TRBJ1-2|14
TGTGCCAGCAGCTCCTGGGGGGGAGGGTCCGGCTACACCTTC
CASSSWGGGSGYTF
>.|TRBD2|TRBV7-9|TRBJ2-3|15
TGTGCCAGCAGCTCTACTAGCGGGCCCACAGATACGCAGTATTTT
CASSSTSGPTDTQYF
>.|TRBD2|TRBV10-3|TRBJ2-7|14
TGTGCCATCAGTGAGTCTAGCGGGAGTTACGAGCAGTACTTC
CAISESSGSYEQYF
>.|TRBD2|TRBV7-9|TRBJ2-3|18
TGTGCCAGCAGCCGTGGGACTAGCGGGAGAGGGGGCGCAGATACGCAGTATTTT
CASSRGTSGRGGADTQYF
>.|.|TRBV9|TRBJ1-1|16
TGTGCCAGCAGCGTAGCTCCTATCGTAGGGGACACTGAAGCTTTCTTT
CASSVAPIVGDTEAFF
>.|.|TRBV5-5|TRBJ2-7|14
TGTGCCAGCACCCTGGGGGGTTCCCCCTACGAGCAGTACTTC
CASTLGGSPYEQYF
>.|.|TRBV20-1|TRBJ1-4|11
TGCAGTGCTAGCGGGGATGAAAAACTGTTTTTT
CSASGDEKLFF
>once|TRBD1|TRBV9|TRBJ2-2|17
TGTGCCAGCAGCGTATCCCTGGGACAGTCGAACACCGGGGAGCTGTTTTTT
CASSVSLGQSNTGELFF
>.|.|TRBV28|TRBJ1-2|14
TGTGCCAGCAATGGAGGGTCACAGCTCTATGGCTACACCTTC
CASNGGSQLYGYTF
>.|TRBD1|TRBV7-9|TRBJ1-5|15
TGTGCCAGCAGCACAACAGGGGGACCCAATCAGCCCCAGCATTTT
CASSTTGGPNQPQHF